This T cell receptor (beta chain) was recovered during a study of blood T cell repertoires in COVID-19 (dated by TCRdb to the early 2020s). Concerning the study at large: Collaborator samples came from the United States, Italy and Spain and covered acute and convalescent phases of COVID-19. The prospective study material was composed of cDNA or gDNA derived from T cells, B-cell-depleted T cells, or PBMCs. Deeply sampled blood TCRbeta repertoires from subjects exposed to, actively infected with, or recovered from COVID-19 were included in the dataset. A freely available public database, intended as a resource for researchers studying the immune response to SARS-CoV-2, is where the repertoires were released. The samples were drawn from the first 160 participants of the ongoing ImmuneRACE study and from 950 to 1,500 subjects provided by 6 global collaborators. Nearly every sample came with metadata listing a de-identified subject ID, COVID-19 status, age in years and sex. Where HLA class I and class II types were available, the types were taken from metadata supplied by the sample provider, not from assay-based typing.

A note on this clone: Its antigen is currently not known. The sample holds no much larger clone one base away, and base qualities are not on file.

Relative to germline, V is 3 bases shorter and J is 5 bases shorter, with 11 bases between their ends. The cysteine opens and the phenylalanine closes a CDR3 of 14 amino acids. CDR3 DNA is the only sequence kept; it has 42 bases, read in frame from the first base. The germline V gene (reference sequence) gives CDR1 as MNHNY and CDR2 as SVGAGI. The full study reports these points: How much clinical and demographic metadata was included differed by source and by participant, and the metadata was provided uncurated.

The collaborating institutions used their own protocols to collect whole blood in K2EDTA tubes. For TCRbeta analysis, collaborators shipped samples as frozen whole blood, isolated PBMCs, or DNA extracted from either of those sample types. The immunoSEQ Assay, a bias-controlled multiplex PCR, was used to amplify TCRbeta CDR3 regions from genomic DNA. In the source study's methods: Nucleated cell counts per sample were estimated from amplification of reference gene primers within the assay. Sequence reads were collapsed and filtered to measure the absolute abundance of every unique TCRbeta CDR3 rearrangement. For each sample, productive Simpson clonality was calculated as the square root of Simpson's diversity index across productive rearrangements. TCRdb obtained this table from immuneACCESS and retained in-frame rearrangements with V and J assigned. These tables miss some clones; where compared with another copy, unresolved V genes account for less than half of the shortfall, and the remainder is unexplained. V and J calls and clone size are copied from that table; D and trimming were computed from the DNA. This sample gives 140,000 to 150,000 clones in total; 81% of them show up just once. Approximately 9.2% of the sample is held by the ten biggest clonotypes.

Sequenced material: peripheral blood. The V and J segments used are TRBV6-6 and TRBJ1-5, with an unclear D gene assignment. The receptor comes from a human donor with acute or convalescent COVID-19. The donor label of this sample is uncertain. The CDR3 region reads CASSYSSDYQPQHF. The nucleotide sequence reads TGTGCCAGCAGTTATAGCTCGGACTATCAGCCCCAGCATTTT.